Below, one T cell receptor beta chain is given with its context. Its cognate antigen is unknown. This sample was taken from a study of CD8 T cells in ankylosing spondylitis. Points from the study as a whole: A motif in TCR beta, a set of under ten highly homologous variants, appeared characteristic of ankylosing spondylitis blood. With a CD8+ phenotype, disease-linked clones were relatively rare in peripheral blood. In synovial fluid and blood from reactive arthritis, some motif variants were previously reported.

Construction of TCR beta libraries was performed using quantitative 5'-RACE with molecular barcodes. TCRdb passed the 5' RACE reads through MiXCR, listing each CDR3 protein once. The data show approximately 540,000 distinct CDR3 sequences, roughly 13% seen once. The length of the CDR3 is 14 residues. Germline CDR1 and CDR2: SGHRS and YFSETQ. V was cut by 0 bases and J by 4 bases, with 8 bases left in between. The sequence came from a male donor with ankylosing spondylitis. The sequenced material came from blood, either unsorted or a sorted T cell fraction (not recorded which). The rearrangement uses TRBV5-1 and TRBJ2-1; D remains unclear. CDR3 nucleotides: TGCGCCAGCAGCTTGGAAGCACCTTACAATGAGCAGTTCTTC. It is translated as CASSLEAPYNEQFF. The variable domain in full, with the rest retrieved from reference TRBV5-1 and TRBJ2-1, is KAGVTQTPRYLIKTRGQQVTLSCSPISGHRSVSWYQQTPGQGLQFLFEYFSETQRNKGNFPGRFSGRQFSNSRSEMNVSTLELGDSALYLCASSLEAPYNEQFFGPGTRLTVL.